This TCR beta chain came from a study of shared clonotypes between healthy human individuals. Study findings and constraints: Relative to clonotypes present in all four donors, those not shared had lower generation probabilities. Even with large depth, rarefaction showed that sorted-subset sequencing was incomplete. The small donor group covered limited genetic and exposure diversity.

Cells designated naive CD8 were CD45RO-negative and were positively selected for CCR7, with terminally differentiated effector memory CD45RA+ cells excluded. Germline CDR1 reads SEHNR; CDR2 reads FQNEAQ (reference sequence). The CDR3 runs 17 residues. The trim removed 3 bases at V and 5 bases at J, leaving 13 bases unmatched. Concerning this clone: What it recognizes is unknown.

Measured with immunoSEQ multiplex PCR; TCRdb has only the in-frame clones, and not every one. The table records hundreds of thousands of clones, about 96% of them present only once. The rearrangement links TRBV7-9 to TRBJ2-1; 7 nucleotides line up with TRBD1. Sequencing was carried out using naive CD8+ T cells sorted from blood. The clonotype was recovered from a man aged 25 to 40 in good health. Here the CDR3 reads CASSFPAEGAIHNEQFF. CDR3 bases: TGTGCCAGCAGCTTTCCGGCAGAGGGGGCTATCCACAATGAGCAGTTCTTC.